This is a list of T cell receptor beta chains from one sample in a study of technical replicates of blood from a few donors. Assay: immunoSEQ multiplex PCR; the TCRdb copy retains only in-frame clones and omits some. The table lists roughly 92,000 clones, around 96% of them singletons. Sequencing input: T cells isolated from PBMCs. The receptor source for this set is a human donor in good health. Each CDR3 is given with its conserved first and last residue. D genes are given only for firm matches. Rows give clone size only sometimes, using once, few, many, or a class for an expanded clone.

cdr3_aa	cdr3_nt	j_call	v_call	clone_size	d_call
CASSLDRRGEQFF	TGTGCCAGCAGCCTAGACCGTAGGGGTGAGCAGTTCTTC	TRBJ2-1	TRBV6-5	.	.
CASSWSENTGELFF	TGTGCCAGCAGCTGGTCAGAGAACACCGGGGAGCTGTTTTTT	TRBJ2-2	TRBV9	few	.
CASSPLTGGPAYEQYF	TGTGCCAGCAGCCCCTTGACAGGGGGCCCTGCCTACGAGCAGTACTTC	TRBJ2-7	TRBV11-2	.	TRBD1
CASSPPGHNEQFF	TGTGCCAGCAGCCCCCCTGGCCACAATGAGCAGTTCTTC	TRBJ2-1	TRBV7-3	.	.
CASSEYAFVGQGADTQYF	TGTGCCAGCAGTGAATATGCTTTCGTGGGACAGGGCGCAGATACGCAGTATTTT	TRBJ2-3	TRBV25-1	.	TRBD1
CASSEDRATGEQYF	TGTGCCAGCAGTGAGGACAGGGCGACGGGGGAGCAGTACTTC	TRBJ2-7	TRBV2	.	TRBD1
CAWGDTGMSNEKLFF	TGTGCCTGGGGGGATACAGGGATGTCTAATGAAAAACTGTTTTTT	TRBJ1-4	TRBV30	.	.
CASSQLSSYNEQFF	TGTGCCAGCAGCCAACTGAGCTCCTACAATGAGCAGTTCTTC	TRBJ2-1	TRBV7-6	once	.
CAMTSGAYEQYF	TGTGCCATGACTAGCGGAGCCTACGAGCAGTACTTC	TRBJ2-7	TRBV21-1	.	.
CASSQELAGGQGEQFF	TGTGCCAGCAGCCAGGAACTAGCGGGAGGGCAAGGTGAGCAGTTCTTC	TRBJ2-1	TRBV4-2	.	TRBD2
CASSHAGQGFEKLFF	TGCGCCAGCAGCCACGCGGGACAGGGATTTGAAAAACTGTTTTTT	TRBJ1-4	TRBV4-1	.	TRBD1
CASGPAGGSQYNEQFF	TGTGCCAGCGGACCAGCGGGCGGGAGTCAATACAATGAGCAGTTCTTC	TRBJ2-1	TRBV7-3	.	TRBD2
CSGRPGYGYTF	TGCAGTGGCCGCCCAGGGTATGGCTACACCTTC	TRBJ1-2	TRBV20-1	.	.
CASSFFGQGIYEQYF	.	TRBJ2-7	TRBV28	once	.
CASSPALTSTDTQYF	TGTGCCAGTAGTCCCGCCCTAACTAGCACAGATACGCAGTATTTT	TRBJ2-3	TRBV19	.	.
CASSLFFGNQPQHF	TGTGCCAGCAGTTTATTCTTCGGGAATCAGCCCCAGCATTTT	TRBJ1-5	TRBV27	.	.
CASSTPGTGNTEAFF	TGTGCCAGCAGTACGCCCGGGACAGGGAACACTGAAGCTTTCTTT	TRBJ1-1	TRBV25-1	.	TRBD1
CASSLAPSGTETQYF	TGTGCCAGCAGCTTAGCGCCTAGCGGGACTGAGACCCAGTACTTC	TRBJ2-5	TRBV11-2	.	TRBD2
CASSVNRGYGYTF	TGTGCCAGCAGTGTCAACAGGGGGTACGGCTACACCTTC	TRBJ1-2	TRBV2	.	TRBD1
CAWSVSGGETQYF	TGTGCCTGGAGTGTATCAGGGGGAGAGACCCAGTACTTC	TRBJ2-5	TRBV30	once	TRBD1
CASSLGLGYEQYF	TGTGCCAGCAGCTTGGGACTGGGGTACGAGCAGTACTTC	TRBJ2-7	TRBV27	.	.
CASFFLNEQFF	TGTGCCAGCTTCTTCCTGAATGAGCAGTTCTTC	TRBJ2-1	TRBV2	.	.
CASSQDPAGSTGELFF	TGCGCCAGCAGCCAAGATCCGGCAGGCTCCACCGGGGAGCTGTTTTTT	TRBJ2-2	TRBV4-3	.	.